This T cell receptor beta chain was sequenced for a study of cytomegalovirus exposure and HLA in healthy donors (dated by TCRdb to 2017 to 2019). Background for the entire study: In an earlier analysis of approximately 640 of the donors, around 290 Gb of sequence data and 120 million or so unique TCR beta sequences from 180 million or so T cells were reported. The genetic ancestry cluster associated with self-reported Caucasian donors included 81% of the 398 genotyped donors. Typing coverage differed by locus: A, B, C, DRB1 and DQB1 were typed in about 629-630 donors, DQA1 in 522, DPA1 in 606, and DPB1 in around 490. The study was designed to test whether signatures of past pathogen exposure could be identified by cataloging public T cell receptors. Across some 400 genotyped donors of the cohort, an average of approximately 240,000 unique TCR beta nucleotide sequences per donor were sequenced, and approximately 17% of those sequences were non-productive. Along with the roughly 710-subject first cohort, a separate validation cohort of over a hundred different subjects was used. All discovery cohort repertoires had been generated using a single sequencing platform. Donor age, sex, ethnicity and CMV serostatus were compiled alongside the repertoire data. Both class I and class II loci were covered by HLA typing, at four-digit resolution. A later analysis re-analyzed previously published TCR beta repertoires from several hundred donors and added high-resolution HLA genotyping to study TCR occurrence patterns. Approximately 300 gigabases of sequencing data and around 80 million unique TCR sequences made up an early release that covered approximately 620 HLA-typed donors. Genome-wide SNP genotypes for about 60% of the roughly 700 donors were used in a later genetic analysis, which treated that subset as a discovery cohort. High-throughput TCR immunosequencing, statistical association of individual TCRs with disease status, and machine learning were combined to predict cytomegalovirus infection status. A handful of DR-DQ haplotypes were handled as single units for association and clustering because linkage in the cohort was strong. An earlier analysis of nearly 600 of the donors applied high-throughput TCR beta sequencing to assess whether each TCR beta V gene segment acted as functional or pseudogenic. The T cell repertoires of some 670 subjects were profiled by immunosequencing and related to cytomegalovirus serostatus. In the later analysis, no new phenotypic data were used to find candidate immune exposures; instead, reliance was placed on TCR beta sequences and their occurrence across donors.

Inclusive of the bounding cysteine and phenylalanine, the CDR3 is 15 residues long. Here the CDR3 DNA is all that survives: 45 bases in frame from base 1. The germline V gene specifies KGHSH as CDR1 and LQKENI as CDR2. V and J lose 2 bases and 3 bases, and a span of 13 bases separates them. Libraries were prepared through the immunoSEQ multiplex PCR assay. The multiplex PCR relied on a mix of 60 forward primers for TCR Vbeta segments and 13 reverse primers for TCR Jbeta segments. Amplification of the CDR3 region of rearranged TCR beta genes was performed with a multiplex PCR assay on genomic DNA. On the Illumina HiSeq System, the amplified TCR beta libraries were sequenced as 87-base-pair reads. On the study's bioinformatics: A later analysis tallied tens of millions of unique TCR beta chains across the 640 or so repertoires, and about 10 million of those chains were shared by two or more donors. Raw reads were error-corrected and collapsed into unique sequences by a nearest-neighbor algorithm in which closely related sequences were merged to remove PCR and sequencing errors. To assign V, D and J gene segments, CDR3 sequences were aligned to IMGT reference sequences. For a sequence to be retained, a match of at least six nucleotides to both a V gene segment and a J gene segment was required. Rearrangements were called productive when the CDR3 lacked stop codons and stayed in frame with V and J; all others were non-productive. Following IMGT convention, CDR3 was defined as the stretch from the second conserved V-encoded cysteine to the conserved J-encoded phenylalanine. Sequences without an unambiguous match to a single V gene segment were excluded from the earlier analysis of several hundred of the donors. In an earlier analysis of 587 of the donors, V segments were called functional above 56.7% productive rearrangements and were called segregating when the between-donor standard deviation exceeded 5%. A statistical classification framework was built to diagnose cytomegalovirus status from the catalog of TCR beta chain sequences. A later analysis assigned V and J genes by comparing TCR nucleotide sequences with IMGT/GENE-DB human TR gene sequences. Using the TCRdist pipeline, a later analysis assigned CDR3 sequences along with most-parsimonious VDJ recombination scenarios. In a later analysis, each TCR beta chain was defined by its CDR3 amino acid sequence together with its V-gene family, and reads without a unique V-gene family were excluded. A later analysis removed nearly 600 highly shared, low-generation-probability nucleotide sequences to deal with suspected cross-contamination and a sequencing artifact. For each public chain, a later analysis derived a clonal expansion index from normalized ranks of inferred template counts within each repertoire. In a later analysis, generation probabilities were computed using a VDJ recombination model fitted to out-of-frame rearrangements, and the results were checked against IGoR. In a later analysis, hypergeometric tests were used to score TCR-TCR, TCR-HLA and TCR-CMV co-occurrence, with a repertoire-size bias correction applied to TCR pairs. In a later analysis, false discovery rates were estimated by permuting HLA or CMV assignments 20 times. In a later analysis, co-occurring TCRs were grouped using DBSCAN, and TCRdist sequence similarity was added for clustering within HLA-allele-positive subsets. Repertoires with fewer than 30,000 or more than 120,000 public chains, plus five repertoires with anomalous nucleotide sharing, were excluded from co-occurrence clustering. TCRdb's version of the immuneACCESS table is confined to in-frame rearrangements and falls short of the full clone set. An unresolved V gene accounts for under half of the shortfall where checked; the remainder is of unknown origin. Clone size and V and J calls were adopted from that table, with D and trimming inferred from the DNA. The sample table contains around 190,000 clones; only one count was recorded for approximately 85% of them. Jointly, the top ten make up 2% to 2.5% of the sample.

Study-wide conclusions, independent of this receptor: Most TCR sequences were seen in very few donors, while some public TCRs were found in many individuals. In a later analysis, most CMV-associated TCR beta chains were found to appear HLA-restricted, with HLA associations seemingly driven largely by CMV exposure. When HLA alleles, especially DR and DQ, strongly co-occurred, TCR associations were difficult to assign to individual alleles. A further reported finding was that TCR beta sequences accurately predicted the HLA-A and HLA-B alleles for most subjects in the first cohort. Sequencing depth was assumed to be roughly uniform across donors in the presence/absence analyses, though that assumption may not hold. In an earlier analysis of a few hundred of the donors, most TCR beta V segments were observed in productive rearrangements about 87% or about 30% of the time, broadly matching IMGT annotations. According to a later genetic analysis, donors in an Asian-associated ancestry cluster had fewer N-insertions in productive TCRs than the approximately 700-donor mean. In a later analysis, HLA-associated TCR beta chains showed more clonal expansion and lower generation probabilities than non-associated chains that were equally common. The earlier analysis of some 560 of the donors excluded 15 to 20 rarely observed V segments, including chromosome 9 orphons, because counts were too low. Only TCR beta chains were sequenced in this cohort, and the absence of alpha or paired-chain data limited detectable features. Linkage disequilibrium might explain the correlated functional status among segregating V segments, but an unknown experimental factor could not be excluded. Because HLA typing was missing for some donors at each locus, association tests included only the typed subset. A later analysis associated about 16,000 TCR beta sequences with specific HLA alleles at a false discovery rate of 0.05. The sequencing pipeline was judged likely to have produced a cluster of highly shared sequence variants as a technical artifact. The 87-base-pair reads could not distinguish some IMGT-functional V segments, including TRBV6-2 and TRBV6-3, so those segments were excluded. The only immune exposure information available for the cohort was CMV serostatus. In a later analysis, several top co-occurrence clusters were reported to appear linked to parvovirus B19, influenza, CMV and Epstein-Barr virus. V-gene and J-gene trimming of TCR beta chains was associated with a missense DCLRE1C variant in a later genetic analysis, and the association was replicated in an independent cohort. In a later analysis, TCR association rates were found to vary across HLA loci, with the most associated TCRs seen for DRB1 alleles and the fewest for HLA-C alleles. In the study, some 160 TCR beta chains were listed as associated with cytomegalovirus. In both the original and validation cohorts, the classifier was reported to diagnose cytomegalovirus status with high specificity and sensitivity. The authors suggested that the approach could potentially be extended to other disease states and immunological phenotypes. A few of the identified cytomegalovirus-associated TCR beta chains were confirmed in vitro to be specific for cytomegalovirus antigens.

On this clone: Its recognized antigen is unknown. No base quality values were provided; no much bigger clone lies one nucleotide off.

The cohort comprised 666 healthy bone marrow donors. All cohort members were sampled while nominally healthy, although unrecorded immune exposures were likely present. The donor was CMV seronegative and belonged to the group of around 350 seronegative cohort members. Every donor gave a peripheral blood sample, and the peripheral blood mononuclear cells from that sample were used for TCR beta sequencing. The Qiagen DNeasy Blood Extraction Kit was used to extract genomic DNA from the blood cell samples. The clonotype comes from a woman between 45 and 60 years old in good health and CMV-seronegative. The chain links TRBV18 with TRBJ1-2; TRBD1 is perhaps the D gene, given 5 matching bases. Input material: PBMCs. The DNA sequence is given as TGTGCCAGCTCACCATCGGTCAGGGTCGACTATGGCTACACCTTC. The resulting protein is CASSPSVRVDYGYTF.